This T cell receptor (beta chain) was obtained from a study of blood T cell repertoires in COVID-19. Study at large: Sites in the United States, Italy and Spain provided acute and convalescent COVID-19 samples. In each case, the material was cDNA or gDNA derived from T cells, B-cell-depleted T cells, or PBMCs.

Clones were sequenced by immunoSEQ multiplex PCR, and TCRdb holds only the in-frame ones, with some missing. The repertoire holds more than 85,000 clones, with around 85% as singletons. This clone was detected only once. The length of the CDR3 is 17 residues. V was clipped by 0 bases and J by 7 bases; unmatched bases: 8. Germline V gene sequence: CDR1 MGHRA, CDR2 YSYEKL. The sequenced material came from peripheral blood. The V call is TRBV4-1, the J call TRBJ2-1; 11 bases line up with TRBD1. The source of this sequence is a man older than 75 with active or convalescent COVID-19. The CDR3, as DNA: TGCGCCAGCAGCCAAGATGCGGGACAGGGGGTTCAAAATGAGCAGTTCTTC. This encodes CASSQDAGQGVQNEQFF.